What follows are 31 T cell receptor beta chains derived from one specimen sequenced in a study of cytomegalovirus exposure and HLA in healthy donors (dated by TCRdb to about 2017). The method behind the library was the immunoSEQ multiplex PCR assay. For the multiplex PCR, a mixture combining 60 forward primers for TCR Vbeta segments and 13 reverse primers for TCR Jbeta segments was used. TCRdb provides this immuneACCESS table in a form limited to in-frame rearrangements. Some clones are lacking; in checked studies, under half of them reflect an unresolved V gene, and why the rest are absent is not known. The sample table records about 55,000 clones. The ten largest clones take up 9% to 15% of the sample. The sequenced material came from PBMCs. The receptor set was obtained from a woman aged 60-75 years in good health and CMV-seropositive.

The chain links TRBV19 to TRBJ2-2; 12 nucleotides line up with TRBD2. The V gene's germline CDR1 is LNHDA and CDR2 SQIVND (reference sequence). V lost 6 bases, J lost 3 bases, and 2 bases stayed unmatched. CDR3 length equals 15 residues. The CDR3 protein is CASRLAGGDTGELFF. The CDR3 DNA follows: TGTGCCAGTAGGCTAGCGGGGGGGGACACCGGGGAGCTGTTTTTT.

The chain recombines TRBV4-1 with TRBJ2-7; D unclear. The CDR3 runs 16 residues. V was cut by 3 bases and J by 2 bases, with 17 bases left in between. Germline CDR1 MGHRA, CDR2 YSYEKL. CDR3 bases: TGCGCCAGCAGCCACCTCGAGGCCTCAAGCACCTACGAGCAGTACTTC. This codes for CASSHLEASSTYEQYF.

This chain connects TRBV6-4 to TRBJ1-2, with D perhaps TRBD1 (6 bases). The V gene's germline CDR1 is MRHNA and CDR2 SNTAGT. The CDR3 totals 14 residues. Deletions cut 6 bases from V and 8 bases from J, with 19 bases between. The CDR3 spells CASRQDSARTGYTF. CDR3 DNA sequence: TGTGCCAGCAGACAGGACAGCGCCAGGACGGGCTACACCTTC.

The rearrangement links TRBV6-5 to TRBJ1-2; D may be TRBD1 (6 bases). Germline CDR1 is MNHEY and CDR2 is SVGAGI. The V end lost 8 bases, the J end lost 1 base, and 11 bases lay between the germline ends. This CDR3 has 13 residues. In nucleotides, the CDR3 is TGTGCCAGCCGAGGGGGGGGTAACTATGGCTACACCTTC. Translating it yields CASRGGGNYGYTF.

The chain carries TRBV6-1 and TRBJ2-1, with 7 bases that match TRBD1. From germline, CDR1 is MNHNS and CDR2 SASEGT. Trimming at V came to 4 bases and at J to 5 bases, leaving 8 bases not matched to a gene. This CDR3 spans 15 amino acids. The CDR3 bases are TGTGCCAGCAGTGGTCAGGACAGGCATGACAATGAGCAGTTCTTC. Translation: CASSGQDRHDNEQFF.

This chain links TRBV9 with TRBJ1-1; D is unresolved. Per germline, CDR1 SGDLS and CDR2 YYNGEE. This CDR3 region has 14 residues. V was shortened by 5 bases and J by 6 bases, with 17 bases between the two germline ends. In DNA form, the CDR3 reads TGTGCCAGCAGTCACAGTGTTATAAACCCTGAAGCTTTCTTT. Its translation is CASSHSVINPEAFF.

The J gene is TRBJ2-2, the V gene TRBV19; TRBD1 might be the D (6 bases). The CDR3 sequence is 18 residues long. Germline CDR1 and CDR2: LNHDA and SQIVND (reference sequence). Trimming cost V 7 bases and J 2 bases, with 23 bases left between them. CDR3 sequence (DNA): TGTGCCAGTACCTCACGGCAGGGGCCCCCTCTTAACACCGGGGAGCTGTTTTTT. Translating it yields CASTSRQGPPLNTGELFF.

This rearrangement joins TRBV6-6 to TRBJ2-5; 8 bases align to TRBD1. This CDR3 has 16 amino acids. With 2 bases clipped from V and 0 bases from J, the junction kept 5 bases outside the gene matches. Looked up from germline, CDR1 is MNHNY and CDR2 is SVGAGI (reference sequence). The CDR3: CASSYGTGYHQETQYF. The CDR3 region has the DNA TGTGCCAGCAGTTACGGGACAGGATACCACCAAGAGACCCAGTACTTC.

With regard to this clone: The junction departs from the called germline gene at one end, perhaps through a read error. This chain connects TRBV2 to TRBJ2-7; D may be TRBD2 (6 bases). The germline V gene has CDR1 SNHLY and CDR2 FYNNEI. This CDR3 has 14 amino acids. CDR3 protein: CASSEGWEDYEQYF. The CDR3, as DNA: TGTGCCAGCAGCGAAGGATGGGAGGACTACGAGCAGTACTTC.

The chain uses TRBV4-1 and TRBJ1-6, with 9 bases identical to TRBD1. Germline V gene sequence: CDR1 MGHRA, CDR2 YSYEKL. This CDR3 has 15 residues. The trim removed 3 bases at V and 7 bases at J, leaving 4 bases unmatched. The CDR3 loop is CASSHPGQGNSPLHF. CDR3 coding DNA: TGCGCCAGCAGCCATCCCGGACAGGGGAATTCACCCCTCCACTTT.

The chain joins TRBV7-8 to TRBJ1-3; no clear D gene. This CDR3 region has 15 residues. V gave up 5 bases and J gave up 0 bases, with 11 bases separating them. Germline V gene data show CDR1 as SGHVS and CDR2 as FQNEAQ. The CDR3 loop reads CASSLVSVSGNTIYF. The CDR3, as DNA: TGTGCCAGCAGCCTCGTCAGCGTCTCTGGAAACACCATATATTTT. The full variable domain, completed using reference TRBV7-8 and TRBJ1-3, is GAGVSQSPRYKVAKRGQDVALRCDPISGHVSLFWYQQALGQGPEFLTYFQNEAQLDKSGLPSDRFFAERPEGSVSTLKIQRTQQEDSAVYLCASSLVSVSGNTIYFGEGSWLTVV.

Regarding this clone: An end of the junction does not agree with germline; a read error may underlie this. The sample has other DNA sequences that encode this CDR3 too. The genes are TRBV7-8 and TRBJ1-6; 9 nucleotides line up with TRBD1. The CDR3 contains 13 residues. The germline V gene encodes CDR1 SGHVS and CDR2 FQNEAQ. The CDR3 here is CASSDRGNSPLHF. CDR3 bases: TGTGCCAGCAGCGACAGGGGGAATTCACCCCTACACTTT.

The J gene is TRBJ2-1, the V gene TRBV10-3, with TRBD2 matching 8 bases. V shed 6 bases and J 9 bases; nucleotides not matched to a gene: 34. The CDR3 runs to 22 residues. In germline, CDR1 is ENHRY, CDR2 SYGVKD. This chain's CDR3 is CAISDSGATGIRLASTRGEQFF. The CDR3, as DNA: TGTGCCATCAGCGACAGCGGGGCTACAGGGATCCGACTAGCGAGCACAAGGGGTGAGCAGTTCTTC.

The chain joins TRBV9 to TRBJ1-1, with TRBD1 matching 11 bases. Germline V lookup: CDR1 SGDLS, CDR2 YYNGEE. The CDR3 totals 15 residues. Trimming cost V 3 bases and J 5 bases; bases outside gene matches: 6. For the CDR3, the DNA is TGTGCCAGCAGCGGGGAGGGACAGGGGGGTACTGAAGCTTTCTTT. It translates to CASSGEGQGGTEAFF.

This rearrangement joins TRBV18 to TRBJ2-7; D is unresolved. Germline CDR1 KGHSH, CDR2 LQKENI. The CDR3 totals 14 residues. V was shortened by 1 base and J by 2 bases, with 9 bases between the two germline ends. The CDR3: CASSPLTKAYEQYF. CDR3 DNA sequence: TGTGCCAGCTCACCACTCACTAAGGCCTACGAGCAGTACTTC.

This chain links TRBV27 with TRBJ2-5; TRBD1 aligns across 7 bases. Germline values: CDR1 MNHEY, CDR2 SMNVEV (reference sequence). V lost 6 bases and J lost 8; bases outside the gene matches: 12. The CDR3 runs 14 residues. Here the CDR3 reads CASSSIRDSLTQYF. CDR3 coding DNA: TGTGCCAGCAGCTCGATCCGGGACAGTCTAACCCAGTACTTC.

The V and J genes are TRBV18 and TRBJ2-3; a weak D match, TRBD2 (7 bases). Germline V CDR1 and CDR2: KGHSH, LQKENI. Trimming cost V 6 bases and J 6 bases, with 19 bases left between them. There are 15 residues in the CDR3. This CDR3 is CASSTEGGAVDTQYF. CDR3 nucleotides: TGTGCCAGCTCGACGGAGGGGGGGGCCGTGGATACGCAGTATTTT.

The V gene is TRBV11-2, the J gene TRBJ1-1, with D possibly TRBD1 on 6 matching bases. The germline CDR1 and CDR2 sequences are SGHAT and FQNNGV. The V end was cut by 5 bases, the J end by 10 bases, with 17 bases between. The CDR3 spans 13 residues. The CDR3 DNA is TGTGCCAGCAGCCCCCAAGAGAGAGGGGGAGCTTTCTTT. Its translation: CASSPQERGGAFF. Using reference TRBV11-2 and TRBJ1-1 for the parts outside the CDR3, the full variable domain is EAGVAQSPRYKIIEKRQSVAFWCNPISGHATLYWYQQILGQGPKLLIQFQNNGVVDDSQLPKDRFSAERLKGVDSTLKIQPAKLEDSAVYLCASSPQERGGAFFGQGTRLTVV.

The rearrangement links TRBV7-2 to TRBJ2-6, with unresolved D. Trimming took 5 bases from V and 0 from J, leaving 5 bases between them. The CDR3 sequence is 14 residues long. Germline CDR1 SGHTA, CDR2 FQGNSA. CDR3 DNA sequence: TGTGCCAGCAGCCCTCCCTCTGGGGCCAACGTCCTGACTTTC. This translates into CASSPPSGANVLTF.

The chain recombines TRBV9 with TRBJ2-7; D is ambiguous. The V end was cut by 0 bases, the J end by 5 bases, with 6 bases between. The CDR3 consists of 12 residues. Germline lookup yields CDR1 SGDLS and CDR2 YYNGEE. In nucleotides, the CDR3 is TGTGCCAGCAGCGTAGTAGTCGACGAGCAGTACTTC. Protein sequence: CASSVVVDEQYF.

This rearrangement joins TRBV18 to TRBJ1-2; possibly TRBD1 for D (6 bases). Trimming removed 5 bases at V and 5 bases at J, with 12 bases between. Germline CDR1 and CDR2: KGHSH and LQKENI. The CDR3 has 13 amino acids. The CDR3 DNA sequence: TGTGCCAGCTCAACCCGACAGGATTATGGCTACACCTTC. Translation gives CASSTRQDYGYTF.

The chain has TRBV5-1 and TRBJ1-2; TRBD1 agrees at 8 bases. The V segment lost 0 bases and the J segment 7 bases; nucleotides outside the gene matches: 8. The CDR3 runs 15 residues. The germline gives CDR1 SGHRS, CDR2 YFSETQ. For the CDR3, the DNA is TGCGCCAGCAGCTTGGAGGACAGGGAATTTAGTGGCTACACCTTC. As protein: CASSLEDREFSGYTF.

The gene calls are TRBV15 and TRBJ1-2, with D unclear. Germline CDR1 reads LNHNV; CDR2 reads YYDKDF (reference sequence). This CDR3 has 15 residues. V was trimmed by 0 bases and J by 4 bases, leaving 12 bases between them. The CDR3: CATSRDMLGSYGYTF. CDR3 DNA: TGTGCCACCAGCAGAGATATGCTCGGGAGCTATGGCTACACCTTC.

The chain links TRBV7-9 to TRBJ2-7, with D tentatively TRBD2 (5 bases). CDR1 and CDR2 from the germline V gene are SEHNR and FQNEAQ (reference sequence). V was clipped by 1 base and J by 2 bases, with 15 bases between them. CDR3 length: 16 amino acids. The CDR3 reads CASSLVVIASTYEQYF. Written as DNA, the CDR3 is TGTGCCAGCAGCTTAGTGGTGATAGCGAGTACCTACGAGCAGTACTTC. Drawing the rest from reference TRBV7-9 and TRBJ2-7, the complete variable domain is DTGVSQNPRHKITKRGQNVTFRCDPISEHNRLYWYRQTLGQGPEFLTYFQNEAQLEKSRLLSDRFSAERPKGSFSTLEIQRTEQGDSAMYLCASSLVVIASTYEQYFGPGTRLTVT.

The chain couples TRBV5-1 to TRBJ2-3; weak D call: TRBD1 (6 bases). Between the trimmed V and J ends, which lost 0 bases and 1 base, there was a span of 9 bases. Germline-derived CDR1 and CDR2 are SGHRS and YFSETQ. This CDR3 spans 15 amino acids. CDR3 protein: CASSLGDTRTDTQYF. The CDR3 DNA follows: TGCGCCAGCAGCTTGGGGGACACCCGCACAGATACGCAGTATTTT.

The rearrangement links TRBV6-6 to TRBJ1-5; tentatively, D is TRBD1 (5 bases). The V and J ends lost 8 bases and 2 bases respectively, with 19 bases between them. This CDR3 region has 16 residues. Looked up from germline, CDR1 is MNHNY and CDR2 is SVGAGI (reference sequence). The CDR3 DNA follows: TGTGCCAGCTCCCCAAGGGCAGGGTGGGGCAATCAGCCCCAGCATTTT. It encodes CASSPRAGWGNQPQHF.

The J gene is TRBJ1-1, the V gene TRBV10-3, with D unresolved. This CDR3 is built from 11 residues. Germline CDR1 reads ENHRY; CDR2 reads SYGVKD. Trimming left V 10 bases short and J 5 bases short, with 11 bases between. Written as DNA, the CDR3 is TGTGCCACCACTCGGGGAACTGAAGCTTTCTTT. As protein: CATTRGTEAFF.

V usage is TRBV14 and J usage is TRBJ1-4; D gene ambiguous. From germline, CDR1 is SGHDN and CDR2 FVKESK. Trimming removed 1 base from V and 3 bases from J, with 18 bases in between. There are 18 residues in the CDR3. The CDR3 region is CASSQGREAYFSNEKLFF. CDR3 coding DNA: TGTGCCAGCAGCCAAGGGAGGGAGGCATACTTTTCTAATGAAAAACTGTTTTTT.

The rearrangement links TRBV18 to TRBJ2-3, with D possibly matching TRBD1 (6 bases). Trimming took off 4 bases at V and 3 bases at J, with 8 bases between the two ends. The CDR3 extends over 13 amino acids. Germline values: CDR1 KGHSH, CDR2 LQKENI. The CDR3 DNA reads TGTGCCAGCTCACGGGGGCTTACAGATACGCAGTATTTT. Translating it yields CASSRGLTDTQYF. The complete variable domain, with remaining parts taken from reference TRBV18 and TRBJ2-3, reads NAGVMQNPRHLVRRRGQEARLRCSPMKGHSHVYWYRQLPEEGLKFMVYLQKENIIDESGMPKERFSAEFPKEGPSILRIQQVVRGDSAAYFCASSRGLTDTQYFGPGTRLTVL.

In the case of this clone: The same CDR3 is also encoded by other DNA sequences in this sample. The chain has TRBV4-3 and TRBJ2-5; 11 nucleotides agree with TRBD2. CDR3 length: 16 amino acids. The J segment lost 1 base and the V segment lost 1 base, leaving 2 bases of the junction unmatched. The V gene's germline CDR1 is LGHNA and CDR2 YSLEER. The CDR3 region has the DNA TGCGCCAGCAGCCAAGGGCTAGCGGGGGGCCAAGAGACCCAGTACTTC. Encoded protein: CASSQGLAGGQETQYF.

V is TRBV18 and J is TRBJ1-1, with 7 nucleotides matching TRBD1. J was trimmed by 1 base and V by 3 bases; bases with no gene match: 5. Germline CDR1 KGHSH, CDR2 LQKENI. This CDR3 is built from 15 residues. CDR3 sequence: CASSPPGQQNTEAFF. The CDR3 DNA reads as TGTGCCAGCTCACCGCCGGGACAGCAGAACACTGAAGCTTTCTTT. Complete variable domain (other parts from reference TRBV18 and TRBJ1-1): NAGVMQNPRHLVRRRGQEARLRCSPMKGHSHVYWYRQLPEEGLKFMVYLQKENIIDESGMPKERFSAEFPKEGPSILRIQQVVRGDSAAYFCASSPPGQQNTEAFFGQGTRLTVV.